This T cell receptor (beta chain) was sequenced in a study of human T cells and chemical hapten exposure. Study in general: Upper-back patch tests with 0.01% DPC were read at 6 days.

This clonotype was seen at least ten times. What it binds is not known. Original methodology: Sequenced samples showed a median of around 96,000 TCRs each, with counts running from approximately 21,000 to 630,000. TCRdb recomputed calls from the RACE reads with MiXCR, one row per CDR3 protein. TCRdb's processing, not the authors', yielded these V and J calls. The sample holds 95,000 or so distinct CDR3 sequences, 9.5% to 12% seen once. The V end lost 3 bases, the J end lost 1 base, and 9 bases lay between the germline ends. The germline V gene has CDR1 SEHNR and CDR2 FQNEAQ (reference sequence). This CDR3 is built from 14 residues. As for time point: patch test 2, 6 weeks after DPC sensitization. Treatment described: therapeutic diphenylcyclopropenone sensitization with weekly scalp DPC. Donors were 18 to 70-year-old alopecia patients suitable for DPC. Study-wide results and limits: Significantly more large CDR3 similarity clusters were formed by expanded TCRs than by controls.

The source material was whole blood, sampled in connection with sensitization to the hapten diphenylcyclopropenone (DPC). The chain carries TRBV7-9 and TRBJ1-1; no clear D gene. This TCR was sampled from a woman in her thirties or forties with alopecia areata. Some clones in this sample may be carry-over from other donors' samples. The CDR3 sequence: CASSLGFSNTEAFF. The CDR3, as DNA: TGTGCCAGCAGCTTGGGGTTTTCGAACACTGAAGCTTTCTTT.